This entry lists 5 T cell receptor beta chains sequenced from one sample in a study of blood T cell repertoires in COVID-19 (dated by TCRdb to 2019 to 2021). To prepare the library, the immunoSEQ multiplex PCR assay was applied. TCRdb took over this immuneACCESS table, retaining in-frame rearrangements with V and J assigned. Such tables are incomplete; in checked studies, under half of the missing clones stem from an unresolved V gene, and the remainder is unexplained. In this sample the table shows about 180,000 clones, more than 70% of which occur a single time. The ten largest clonotypes hold around 6.2% of the sample. The sequenced sample was PBMCs or T cells enriched from blood (not recorded which). The receptors come from a man in his forties who had recovered from COVID-19.

V is TRBV30 and J is TRBJ1-6; D gene ambiguous. This CDR3 comprises 14 residues. V was clipped by 2 bases and J by 7 bases, with 12 bases between them. CDR1 GTSNPN and CDR2 SVGIG come from the germline V gene (reference sequence). The CDR3, as DNA: TGTGCCTGGAGTACCCTCCCGGGGAATTCACCCCTCCACTTT. Translation: CAWSTLPGNSPLHF.

This clone was counted ten times or more. V and J are TRBV28 and TRBJ1-4; 7 positions match TRBD1. In germline, CDR1 is MDHEN, CDR2 SYDVKM. V was pared by 7 bases and J by 7 bases, with 9 bases of the junction left unmatched. The CDR3 extends over 14 amino acids. The CDR3 DNA follows: TGTGCCAGCACGGAGACAGGGTCCGGTGAAAAACTGTTTTTT. Amino acids: CASTETGSGEKLFF.

This clone was seen a single time. The V call is TRBV5-1, the J call TRBJ2-6; maybe TRBD1 (5 bases). With 7 bases removed from V and 0 bases from J, the gap between germline ends came to 11 bases. Germline CDR1 is SGHRS and CDR2 is YFSETQ. The CDR3 spans 15 residues. CDR3 loop: CASGPGHSGANVLTF. The DNA for the CDR3 is TGCGCCAGCGGACCAGGGCACTCTGGGGCCAACGTCCTGACTTTC. Variable domain in full (rest from reference TRBV5-1 and TRBJ2-6): KAGVTQTPRYLIKTRGQQVTLSCSPISGHRSVSWYQQTPGQGLQFLFEYFSETQRNKGNFPGRFSGRQFSNSRSEMNVSTLELGDSALYLCASGPGHSGANVLTFGAGSRLTVL.

V is TRBV5-1 and J is TRBJ1-1; TRBD1 agrees at 7 bases. Germline CDR1 is SGHRS and CDR2 is YFSETQ. With 6 bases clipped from V and 2 bases from J, the junction kept 4 bases outside the gene matches. The CDR3 loop spans 13 amino acids. The CDR3 DNA sequence: TGCGCCAGCATGGGGACAGCTAACACTGAAGCTTTCTTT. Protein sequence: CASMGTANTEAFF. The full variable domain, its missing parts supplied by reference TRBV5-1 and TRBJ1-1, is KAGVTQTPRYLIKTRGQQVTLSCSPISGHRSVSWYQQTPGQGLQFLFEYFSETQRNKGNFPGRFSGRQFSNSRSEMNVSTLELGDSALYLCASMGTANTEAFFGQGTRLTVV.

The rearrangement uses TRBV5-8 and TRBJ1-5, with a weak D call TRBD1 (6 bases). In germline, CDR1 is SGHTS, CDR2 YDEGEE. V lost 2 bases and J 0 bases, leaving 6 bases between the germline ends. This CDR3 has 14 amino acids. The chain's CDR3 is CASSFRGSNQPQHF. CDR3 in DNA: TGTGCCAGCAGCTTCAGGGGTAGCAATCAGCCCCAGCATTTT.